This T cell receptor beta chain was recovered during a study of T cell repertoires in cytomegalovirus infection (dated by TCRdb to between 2017 and 2020). Study-level background: Recently identified HLA-C-restricted CMV epitopes, whose presentation resists viral immunomodulation, were targeted by peptide stimulations together with well-studied HLA-B-restricted epitopes. Donor HLA type was relevant to the analysis, as public TCR beta signatures indicated carriage of CMV infection together with the matching HLA type. What the research found in general, with its limitations: Carriers of CMV infection plus the relevant HLA type were discriminated by the cumulative frequency of public TCR beta family members in the study cohort and in an independent roughly 370-donor cohort. In the ex vivo response, HLA-C-restricted CMV-specific TCR beta clonotypes were dominant, and in two of eight donors the single most frequent clonotype came from this HLA-C-restricted group.

The treatment or condition label on this specimen signifies: in vitro stimulation with specific CMV peptide epitopes to enrich CMV-specific T cells. Many counts were recorded for this clonotype. No cognate antigen has been identified for it. Base qualities were left out, and no much larger clone turns up one base away. TCRdb records Illumina HiSeq 1500 as the sequencer. The raw public reads went through TCRdb reprocessing: fastp at Q25, MiXCR clone calling, in-frame beta chains kept. Under each unique CDR3 protein, matching rows form one entry showing the most common genes and DNA. The sample has roughly 310,000 distinct CDR3 sequences on record, almost 30% of them singletons. The ten largest account for approximately 20% of the sample. Deletion took 5 bases off V and 4 bases off J, with a span of 9 bases between the germline ends. Taken from the germline V gene, the CDR1 and CDR2 loops are SGHRS and YFSETQ. Inclusive of the bounding cysteine and phenylalanine, the CDR3 is 12 residues long. Of all the DNA, just the CDR3 is kept, 36 bases in frame from base 1.

Recombination joined TRBV5-1 with TRBJ2-5, and perhaps TRBD1 as D gene, on 6 matching bases. The sample consisted of cultured PBMCs, taken from culture after CMV antigen stimulation. The TCR comes from a human donor in good health (CMV status not recorded). Some clones in this sample may be carry-over from other donors' samples. The DNA sequence is given as TGCGCCAGCAGTGCAGGGGCAGAGACCCAGTACTTC. Its product reads: CASSAGAETQYF.